This TCR beta chain is drawn from a study of cytomegalovirus exposure and HLA in healthy donors. Findings and caveats of the study: CMV serostatus alone was available as immune exposure information. The productive fraction for most TCR beta V segments was about 87% or about 30% in an earlier analysis.

For this clone: As yet, its antigen is unknown.

PCR was performed using 60 Vbeta and 13 Jbeta primers. Some clones are missing from TCRdb's copy, which holds only in-frame ones; the method was immunoSEQ multiplex PCR. The profile shows 170,000 or so clones, about three quarters of them singletons. This CDR3 contains 13 residues. Deletions cut 6 bases from V and 4 bases from J, with 12 bases between. Germline assignment: CDR1 MDHEN and CDR2 SYDVKM. The source material was PBMCs. This sequence joins TRBV28 and TRBJ1-2, with D perhaps TRBD1 (6 bases). This TCR derives from a woman in her 30s in good health and CMV-seropositive. The CDR3 region has the DNA TGTGCCAGCAGAGCAGGGGTTGGCTATGGCTACACCTTC. Its protein is CASRAGVGYGYTF.